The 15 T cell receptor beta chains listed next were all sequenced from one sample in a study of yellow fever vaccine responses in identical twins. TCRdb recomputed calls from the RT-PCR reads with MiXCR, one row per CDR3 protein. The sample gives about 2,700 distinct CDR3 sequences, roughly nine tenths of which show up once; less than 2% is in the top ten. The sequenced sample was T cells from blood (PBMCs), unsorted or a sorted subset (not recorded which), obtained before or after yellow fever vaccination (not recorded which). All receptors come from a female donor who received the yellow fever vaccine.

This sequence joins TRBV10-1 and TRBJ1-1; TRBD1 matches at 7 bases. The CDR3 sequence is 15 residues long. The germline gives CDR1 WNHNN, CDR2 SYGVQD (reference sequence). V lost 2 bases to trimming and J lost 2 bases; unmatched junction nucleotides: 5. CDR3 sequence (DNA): TGCGCCAGCAGTGAGAGTACAGGGGCAAACACTGAAGCTTTCTTT. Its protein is CASSESTGANTEAFF.

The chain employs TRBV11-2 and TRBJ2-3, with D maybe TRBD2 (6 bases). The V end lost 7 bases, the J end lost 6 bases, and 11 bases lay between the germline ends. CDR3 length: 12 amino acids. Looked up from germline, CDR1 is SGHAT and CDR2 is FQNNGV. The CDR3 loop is CASTRGSDTQYF. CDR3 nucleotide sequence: TGTGCCAGCACCCGGGGGTCGGATACGCAGTATTTT.

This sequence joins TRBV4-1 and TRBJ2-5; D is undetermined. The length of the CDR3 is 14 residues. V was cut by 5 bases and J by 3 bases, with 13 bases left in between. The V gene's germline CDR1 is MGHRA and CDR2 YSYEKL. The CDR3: CASSTSDFKETQYF. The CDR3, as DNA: TGCGCCAGCAGCACCAGTGACTTTAAAGAGACCCAGTACTTC.

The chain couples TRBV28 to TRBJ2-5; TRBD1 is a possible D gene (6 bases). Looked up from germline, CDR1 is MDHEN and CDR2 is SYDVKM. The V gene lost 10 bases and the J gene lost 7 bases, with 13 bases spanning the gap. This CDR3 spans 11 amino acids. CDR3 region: CATALTGTQYF. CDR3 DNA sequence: TGTGCCACCGCCCTGACAGGGACCCAGTACTTC.

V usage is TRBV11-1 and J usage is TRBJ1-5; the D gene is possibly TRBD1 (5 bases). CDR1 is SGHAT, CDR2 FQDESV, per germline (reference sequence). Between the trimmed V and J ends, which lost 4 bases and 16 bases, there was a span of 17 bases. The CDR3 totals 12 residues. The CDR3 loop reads CASSSLTDRLHF. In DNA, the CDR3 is TGTGCCAGCAGCTCGCTTACTGACAGATTACATTTT. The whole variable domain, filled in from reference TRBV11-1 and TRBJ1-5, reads EAEVAQSPRYKITEKSQAVAFWCDPISGHATLYWYRQILGQGPELLVQFQDESVVDDSQLPKDRFSAERLKGVDSTLKIQPAELGDSAMYLCASSSLTDRLHFGDGTRLSIL.

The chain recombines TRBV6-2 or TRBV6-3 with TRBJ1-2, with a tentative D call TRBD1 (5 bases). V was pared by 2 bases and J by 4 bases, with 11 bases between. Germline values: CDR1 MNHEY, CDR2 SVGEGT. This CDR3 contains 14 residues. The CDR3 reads CASSYGGTTYGYTF. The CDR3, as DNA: TGTGCCAGCAGTTACGGGGGAACTACCTATGGCTACACCTTC.

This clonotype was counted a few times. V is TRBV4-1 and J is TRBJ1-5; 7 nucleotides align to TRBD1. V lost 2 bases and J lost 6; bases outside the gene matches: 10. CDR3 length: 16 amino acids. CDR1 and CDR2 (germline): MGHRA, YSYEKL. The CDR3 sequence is CASSQPERTGRQPQHF. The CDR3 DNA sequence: TGCGCCAGCAGCCAACCAGAAAGGACAGGACGTCAGCCCCAGCATTTT.

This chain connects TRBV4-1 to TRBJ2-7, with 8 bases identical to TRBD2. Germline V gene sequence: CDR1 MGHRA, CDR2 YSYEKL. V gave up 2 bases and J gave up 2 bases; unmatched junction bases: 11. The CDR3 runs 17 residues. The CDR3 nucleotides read TGCGCCAGCAGCCAATTAGGTTTTCTAGCGGGTGCCTACGAGCAGTACTTC. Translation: CASSQLGFLAGAYEQYF.

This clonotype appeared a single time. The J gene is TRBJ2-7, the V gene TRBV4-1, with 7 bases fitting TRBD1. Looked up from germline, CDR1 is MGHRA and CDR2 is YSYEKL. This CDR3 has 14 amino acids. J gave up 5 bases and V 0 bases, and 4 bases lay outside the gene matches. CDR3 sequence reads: CASSQDWGTDEQYV. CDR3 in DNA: TGCGCCAGCAGCCAAGATTGGGGGACAGACGAGCAGTACGTC.

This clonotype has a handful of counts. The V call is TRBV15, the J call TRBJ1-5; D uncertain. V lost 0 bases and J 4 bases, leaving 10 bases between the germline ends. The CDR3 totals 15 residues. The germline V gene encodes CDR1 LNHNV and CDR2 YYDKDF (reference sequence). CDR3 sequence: CATSRDLGLNQPQHF. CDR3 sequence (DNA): TGTGCCACCAGCAGAGATCTTGGTCTAAATCAGCCCCAGCATTTT.

The chain's CDR3 is CASSPVGSNTDTQYF. CDR3 DNA: TGTGCCAGCAGTCCCGTGGGGTCCAACACAGATACGCAGTATTTT. The V call is TRBV12-3 or TRBV12-4, the J call TRBJ2-3, with D hard to call. V dropped 5 bases and J dropped 2 bases, with 14 bases sitting between them. The length of the CDR3 is 15 residues.

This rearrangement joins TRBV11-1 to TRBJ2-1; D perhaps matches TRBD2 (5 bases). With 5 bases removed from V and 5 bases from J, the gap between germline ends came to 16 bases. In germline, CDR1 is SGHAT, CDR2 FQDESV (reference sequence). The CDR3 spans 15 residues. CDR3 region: CASSPDLILDNEQFF. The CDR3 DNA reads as TGTGCCAGCAGCCCGGACTTGATCCTGGACAATGAGCAGTTCTTC.

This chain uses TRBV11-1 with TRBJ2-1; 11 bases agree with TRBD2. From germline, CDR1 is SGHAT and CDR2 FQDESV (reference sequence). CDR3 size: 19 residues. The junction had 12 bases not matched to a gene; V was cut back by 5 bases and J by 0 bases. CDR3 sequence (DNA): TGTGCCAGCAGCGTCCCGGGACTAGCGGAAAAAAGCTCCTACAATGAGCAGTTCTTC. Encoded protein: CASSVPGLAEKSSYNEQFF.

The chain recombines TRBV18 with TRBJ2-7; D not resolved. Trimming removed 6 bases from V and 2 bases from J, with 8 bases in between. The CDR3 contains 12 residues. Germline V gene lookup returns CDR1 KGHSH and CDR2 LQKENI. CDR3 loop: CASSLHPYEQYV. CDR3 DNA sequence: TGTGCCAGCTCGCTTCATCCCTACGAGCAGTACGTC.

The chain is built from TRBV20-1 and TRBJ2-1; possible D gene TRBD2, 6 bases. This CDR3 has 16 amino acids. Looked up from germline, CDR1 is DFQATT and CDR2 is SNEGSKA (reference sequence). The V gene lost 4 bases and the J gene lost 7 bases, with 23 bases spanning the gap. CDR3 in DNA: TGCAGTGCTATCTCCGACTACGGGAGTTCTAGGAATGAGCAGTTCTTC. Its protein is CSAISDYGSSRNEQFF.